A single sample gave rise to the 23 T cell receptor beta chains below, sequenced in a study of blood T cell repertoires in COVID-19. Repertoires were generated with immunoSEQ multiplex PCR, while TCRdb's copy carries only in-frame clones and drops some. The repertoire has fewer than 200,000 clones, approximately 90% of them found once; the top ten carry roughly 21%. Material: peripheral blood. All receptors derive from a man in his sixties with active or convalescent COVID-19.

The chain is built from TRBV6-2 or TRBV6-3 and TRBJ2-5; D might be TRBD2 (6 bases). The germline V gene encodes CDR1 MNHEY and CDR2 SVGEGT. V was pared by 3 bases and J by 4 bases, with 27 bases between. This CDR3 is 19 amino acids long. As DNA, the CDR3 is TGTGCCAGCAGTTATATAGCGGTTGCCTGGCCGGGGGTCCCAGAGACCCAGTACTTC. Translation: CASSYIAVAWPGVPETQYF.

The rearrangement uses TRBV27 and TRBJ1-2, with 10 bases identical to TRBD1. This CDR3 is 14 amino acids long. Germline assignment: CDR1 MNHEY and CDR2 SMNVEV (reference sequence). With V trimmed by 6 bases and J by 7 bases, 8 bases remained unmatched. The CDR3 DNA is TGTGCCAGCAGCCTTGACAGGGGGCGTTTTGGCTACACCTTC. It translates to CASSLDRGRFGYTF.

The V and J genes are TRBV19 and TRBJ2-1; TRBD2 matches 8 bases. V was clipped by 5 bases and J by 12 bases; unmatched bases: 15. CDR1 and CDR2 (germline): LNHDA, SQIVND (reference sequence). The CDR3 runs 15 residues. CDR3 protein: CASSSRGSGALGQFF. The CDR3 DNA reads as TGTGCCAGTAGTTCCCGGGGTAGCGGGGCCCTCGGGCAGTTCTTC.

The chain combines TRBV27 with TRBJ1-4; D gene uncertain. The germline gives CDR1 MNHEY, CDR2 SMNVEV (reference sequence). CDR3 length: 17 amino acids. Trimming stripped 4 bases from V and 2 bases from J, with 17 bases between. The CDR3 DNA reads TGTGCCAGCAGTTCCCGATTGGGTGCGGCCACTAATGAAAAACTGTTTTTT. Translated: CASSSRLGAATNEKLFF.

The gene calls are TRBV19 and TRBJ2-5; perhaps TRBD1 as D (6 bases). The CDR3 runs 15 residues. V was clipped by 5 bases and J by 4 bases, with 17 bases between them. Per the germline V gene, CDR1 is LNHDA and CDR2 is SQIVND (reference sequence). CDR3 bases: TGTGCCAGTAGTTTGGGGGCGACCAGAGGAGAGACCCAGTACTTC. Translating gives CASSLGATRGETQYF.

V and J are TRBV7-3 and TRBJ2-2, with 10 bases identical to TRBD1. V lost 2 bases to trimming and J lost 7 bases; unmatched junction nucleotides: 7. The germline V gene encodes CDR1 SGHTA and CDR2 FQGTGA. This CDR3 region has 16 residues. The CDR3 protein is CASSLAGTGENGELFF. The CDR3 DNA reads as TGTGCCAGCAGCTTAGCCGGGACAGGGGAGAACGGGGAGCTGTTTTTT.

The chain employs TRBV6-5 and TRBJ1-2; 7 positions agree with TRBD1. Germline V gives CDR1 MNHEY, CDR2 SVGAGI. CDR3 length: 14 residues. Unmatched junction bases numbered 9, after V lost 5 bases and J lost 6 bases. The CDR3 nucleotides read TGTGCCAGCAGTCAAAGACAGGGTTTAGATGGCTACACCTTC. Translated: CASSQRQGLDGYTF.

The chain uses TRBV5-1 and TRBJ2-3; 10 bases map to TRBD2. V was pared by 6 bases and J by 7 bases, with 8 bases of the junction left unmatched. Germline V lookup: CDR1 SGHRS, CDR2 YFSETQ. The CDR3 extends over 14 amino acids. The CDR3 region has the DNA TGCGCCAGCACCCTACTAGCGGGGTTAAATACGCAGTATTTT. Translating it yields CASTLLAGLNTQYF. The full variable domain, rest sourced from reference TRBV5-1 and TRBJ2-3, is KAGVTQTPRYLIKTRGQQVTLSCSPISGHRSVSWYQQTPGQGLQFLFEYFSETQRNKGNFPGRFSGRQFSNSRSEMNVSTLELGDSALYLCASTLLAGLNTQYFGPGTRLTVL.

Only one count was recorded for this clone. The CDR3 region is CASSLQMAAGSPYNEQFF. CDR3 coding DNA: TGCGCCAGCAGCCTCCAAATGGCCGCCGGGTCCCCCTACAATGAGCAGTTCTTC. V gene TRBV4-1 combines with J gene TRBJ2-1; D not certain. V lost 4 bases, J lost 2 bases, and 21 bases lay in between. The germline V gene encodes CDR1 MGHRA and CDR2 YSYEKL. The CDR3 loop spans 18 amino acids.

The genes are TRBV29-1 and TRBJ2-5, with 7 bases matching TRBD1. CDR1 and CDR2 from the germline V gene are SQVTM and ANQGSEA. The length of the CDR3 is 15 residues. After removal of 4 bases from V and 3 bases from J, the junction contained 11 bases not matched to a gene. The CDR3 region is CSVVLDRVLEETQYF. The CDR3 region has the DNA TGCAGCGTTGTATTAGACAGGGTTCTCGAAGAGACCCAGTACTTC.

The chain carries TRBV5-1 and TRBJ1-2, with 10 bases identical to TRBD1. CDR1 is SGHRS, CDR2 YFSETQ, per germline. V dropped 3 bases and J dropped 7; count of bases not matched to a gene: 6. The CDR3 sequence is 14 residues long. The CDR3 region is CASSSDRGPGGYTF. The CDR3 DNA follows: TGCGCCAGCAGCTCCGACAGGGGGCCGGGTGGCTACACCTTC.

The V call is TRBV29-1, the J call TRBJ1-1; 7 positions match TRBD1. This CDR3 has 15 residues. The junction had 11 bases not matched to a gene; V was cut back by 4 bases and J by 3 bases. Germline lookup yields CDR1 SQVTM and CDR2 ANQGSEA. The CDR3 region has the DNA TGCAGCGTTGGTGGACAGGCCGCGATTTACACTGAAGCTTTCTTT. Its translation is CSVGGQAAIYTEAFF.

This chain connects TRBV6-5 to TRBJ1-4, with a weak D call TRBD1 (6 bases). The germline V gene encodes CDR1 MNHEY and CDR2 SVGAGI. The CDR3 consists of 16 residues. Trimming stripped 2 bases from V and 5 bases from J, with 15 bases between. CDR3: CASSYTKTGENEKLFF. The CDR3 bases are TGTGCCAGCAGTTACACAAAGACAGGAGAGAATGAAAAACTGTTTTTT.

This clone occurred many times. CDR3 DNA sequence: TGCGCCATACAATACAGGGGGAACACCTTC. Translated: CAIQYRGNTF. The rearrangement uses TRBV10-1 and TRBJ1-2; 8 bases match TRBD1. The CDR3 runs 10 residues. Looked up from germline, CDR1 is WNHNN and CDR2 is SYGVQD (reference sequence). J lost 12 bases, V lost 10 bases, and 7 bases had no gene match.

V gene TRBV6-5 combines with J gene TRBJ1-2; D is unresolved. This CDR3 has 15 amino acids. Germline-derived CDR1 and CDR2 are MNHEY and SVGAGI. The V end lost 0 bases, the J end lost 4 bases, and 12 bases lay between the germline ends. CDR3 DNA sequence: TGTGCCAGCAGTTACTCGACTCGTGGAGGCTATGGCTACACCTTC. This sequence encodes CASSYSTRGGYGYTF.

The V and J genes are TRBV9 and TRBJ2-2, with D hard to call. Between the trimmed V and J ends, which lost 0 bases and 2 bases, there was a span of 5 bases. The CDR3 extends over 14 amino acids. Germline CDR1 SGDLS, CDR2 YYNGEE. The CDR3, as DNA: TGTGCCAGCAGCGTAGTTTTAAACACCGGGGAGCTGTTTTTT. Amino acid sequence: CASSVVLNTGELFF.

This chain uses TRBV29-1 with TRBJ1-1; 9 bases are a match to TRBD1. The J segment lost 1 base and the V segment lost 6 bases, leaving 9 bases of the junction unmatched. The CDR3 sequence is 15 residues long. In germline, CDR1 is SQVTM, CDR2 ANQGSEA. The CDR3 reads CSVVYGGQGNTEAFF. In nucleotides, the CDR3 is TGCAGCGTAGTTTACGGGGGACAGGGGAACACTGAAGCTTTCTTT.

The genes are TRBV5-1 and TRBJ1-3; D not resolved. This CDR3 contains 22 residues. The V end lost 1 base, the J end lost 4 bases, and 33 bases lay between the germline ends. Germline V CDR1 and CDR2: SGHRS, YFSETQ. Written as DNA, the CDR3 is TGCGCCAGCAGCTTGTTGAGGGCCCTTTTACCCCCTCGGGTTAAGCGGGGAAACACCATATATTTT. This encodes CASSLLRALLPPRVKRGNTIYF.

The V call is TRBV5-1, the J call TRBJ2-5, with 9 bases lining up with TRBD2. Losses at the gene ends were 1 base for V and 4 bases for J; bases not matched to a gene: 5. This CDR3 is built from 15 residues. The germline V gene has CDR1 SGHRS and CDR2 YFSETQ. The CDR3 is CASSLSAGGRETQYF. Written as DNA, the CDR3 is TGCGCCAGCAGCTTGAGTGCGGGGGGGCGAGAGACCCAGTACTTC.

This chain connects TRBV28 to TRBJ2-6, with D possibly matching TRBD2 (7 bases). The V end lost 2 bases, the J end lost 0 bases, and 11 bases lay between the germline ends. Germline CDR1 reads MDHEN; CDR2 reads SYDVKM. The CDR3 sequence is 17 residues long. CDR3 sequence reads: CASSLAGDNSGANVLTF. CDR3 in DNA: TGTGCCAGCAGTTTAGCGGGGGACAACTCTGGGGCCAACGTCCTGACTTTC.

The rearrangement joins TRBV28 to TRBJ1-1; a weak D match, TRBD1 (6 bases). Trimming took 9 bases from V and 5 from J, leaving 16 bases between them. CDR3 length equals 13 residues. Germline V lookup: CDR1 MDHEN, CDR2 SYDVKM. As DNA, the CDR3 is TGTGCCAGTTGGGGGCAGGGAGGGACTGAAGCTTTCTTT. As protein: CASWGQGGTEAFF.

The chain's CDR3 is CASKTGVFSGYTF. The CDR3 nucleotides are TGTGCCAGCAAGACAGGGGTGTTCTCTGGCTACACCTTC. J is TRBJ1-2 and V is TRBV6-5; 8 bases agree with TRBD1. CDR1 and CDR2 from the germline V gene are MNHEY and SVGAGI. The CDR3 is made up of 13 amino acids. Trimming removed 7 bases from V and 7 bases from J; junction bases left unmatched: 8.

The chain recombines TRBV19 with TRBJ2-1, with D possibly TRBD1 on 5 matching bases. The V end was cut by 3 bases, the J end by 4 bases, with 7 bases between. The CDR3 consists of 13 residues. CDR1 and CDR2 from the germline V gene are LNHDA and SQIVND (reference sequence). The CDR3 region has the DNA TGTGCCAGTAGTATGACAGATTACAATGAGCAGTTCTTC. Translated: CASSMTDYNEQFF.